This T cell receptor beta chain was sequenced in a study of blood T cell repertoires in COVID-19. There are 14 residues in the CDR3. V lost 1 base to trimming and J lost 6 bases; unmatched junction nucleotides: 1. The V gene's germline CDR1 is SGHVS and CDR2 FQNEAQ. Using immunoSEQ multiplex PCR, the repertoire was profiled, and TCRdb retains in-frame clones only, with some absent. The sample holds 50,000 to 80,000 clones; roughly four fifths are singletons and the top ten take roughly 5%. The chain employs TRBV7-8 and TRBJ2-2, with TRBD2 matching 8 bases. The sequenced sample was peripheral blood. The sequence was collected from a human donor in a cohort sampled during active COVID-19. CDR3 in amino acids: CASSLELAAGELFF. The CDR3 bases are TGTGCCAGCAGCTTAGAACTAGCGGCCGGGGAGCTGTTTTTT.